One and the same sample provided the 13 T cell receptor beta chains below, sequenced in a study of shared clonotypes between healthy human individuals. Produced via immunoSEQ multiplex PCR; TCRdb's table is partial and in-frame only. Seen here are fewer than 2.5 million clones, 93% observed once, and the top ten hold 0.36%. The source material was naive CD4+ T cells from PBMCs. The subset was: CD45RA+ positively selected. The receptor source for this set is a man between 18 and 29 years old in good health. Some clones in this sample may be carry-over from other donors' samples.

The CDR3 region is CASSQDILAGLIPYEQYF. The CDR3 nucleotides read TGCGCCAGCAGCCAAGATATCCTAGCGGGTTTGATCCCCTACGAGCAGTACTTC. The chain has TRBV4-3 and TRBJ2-7; 8 bases match TRBD2. The length of the CDR3 is 18 residues. Germline values: CDR1 LGHNA, CDR2 YSLEER. Trimming removed 0 bases from V and 2 bases from J; junction bases left unmatched: 12.

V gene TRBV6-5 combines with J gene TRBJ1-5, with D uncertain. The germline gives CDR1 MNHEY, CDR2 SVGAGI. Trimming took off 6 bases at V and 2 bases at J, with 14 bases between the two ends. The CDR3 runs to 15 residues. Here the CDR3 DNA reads TGTGCCAGCAGCCCCTCGGTGGGCCGCAATCAGCCCCAGCATTTT. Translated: CASSPSVGRNQPQHF.

The chain's CDR3 is CASSFAGPPDGYTF. The CDR3 DNA sequence: TGTGCCAGCAGCTTCGCAGGGCCTCCCGATGGCTACACCTTC. The rearrangement links TRBV7-2 to TRBJ1-2, with D tentatively TRBD1 (5 bases). The ends were cut back, 3 bases at V and 6 bases at J, with 14 bases in the middle. This CDR3 contains 14 residues. The germline gives CDR1 SGHTA, CDR2 FQGNSA.

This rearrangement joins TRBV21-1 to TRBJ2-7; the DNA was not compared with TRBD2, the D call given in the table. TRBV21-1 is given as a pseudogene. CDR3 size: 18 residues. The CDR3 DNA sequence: TGTGCCAGCAGCAAAAAGGAGGGGACTAGCGGTAGCCCCTACGAGCAGTACTTC. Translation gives CASSKKEGTSGSPYEQYF.

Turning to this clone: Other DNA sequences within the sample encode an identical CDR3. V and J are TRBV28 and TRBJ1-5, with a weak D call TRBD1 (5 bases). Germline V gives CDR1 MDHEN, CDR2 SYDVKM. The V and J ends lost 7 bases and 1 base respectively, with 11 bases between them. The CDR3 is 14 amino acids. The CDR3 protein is CASTSGGSNQPQHF. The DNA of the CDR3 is TGTGCCAGCACCTCGGGGGGAAGCAATCAGCCCCAGCATTTT.

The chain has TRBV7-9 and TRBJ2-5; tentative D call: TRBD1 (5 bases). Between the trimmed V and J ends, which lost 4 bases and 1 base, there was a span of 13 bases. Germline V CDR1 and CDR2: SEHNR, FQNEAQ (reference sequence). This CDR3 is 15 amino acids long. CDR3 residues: CASSYQGRPQETQYF. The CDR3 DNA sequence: TGTGCCAGCAGCTACCAGGGCAGGCCCCAAGAGACCCAGTACTTC.

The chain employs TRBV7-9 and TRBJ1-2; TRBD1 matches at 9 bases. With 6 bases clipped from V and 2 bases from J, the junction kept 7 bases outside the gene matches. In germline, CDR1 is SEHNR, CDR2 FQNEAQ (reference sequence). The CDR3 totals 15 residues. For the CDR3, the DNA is TGTGCCAGCAGTCTTGGACAGGGGCCCAACTATGGCTACACCTTC. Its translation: CASSLGQGPNYGYTF.

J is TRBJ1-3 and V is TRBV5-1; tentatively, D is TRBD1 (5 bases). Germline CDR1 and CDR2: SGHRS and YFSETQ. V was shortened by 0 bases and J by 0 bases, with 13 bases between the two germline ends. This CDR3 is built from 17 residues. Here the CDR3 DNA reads TGCGCCAGCAGCTTGGCCAACTCTGGGGCCTCTGGAAACACCATATATTTT. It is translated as CASSLANSGASGNTIYF.

The CDR3 loop is CAIRSPSANTQYF. CDR3 nucleotide sequence: TGTGCCATCCGCTCGCCCTCCGCAAATACGCAGTATTTT. This chain joins TRBV6-5 and TRBJ2-3; no clear D gene. This CDR3 contains 13 residues. Germline loops: CDR1 MNHEY, CDR2 SVGAGI. The V and J ends lost 10 bases and 7 bases respectively, with 18 bases between them.

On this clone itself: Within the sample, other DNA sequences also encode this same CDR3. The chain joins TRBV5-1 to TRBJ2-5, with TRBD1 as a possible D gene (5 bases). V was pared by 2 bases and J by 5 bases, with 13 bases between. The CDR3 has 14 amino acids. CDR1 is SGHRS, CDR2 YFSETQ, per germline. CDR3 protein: CASSFGQGLETQYF. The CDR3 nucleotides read TGCGCCAGCAGCTTTGGTCAGGGCTTGGAGACCCAGTACTTC.

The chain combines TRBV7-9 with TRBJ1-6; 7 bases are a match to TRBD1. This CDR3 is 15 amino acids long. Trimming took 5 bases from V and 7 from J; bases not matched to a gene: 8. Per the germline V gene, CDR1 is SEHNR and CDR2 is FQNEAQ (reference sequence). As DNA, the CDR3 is TGTGCCAGCAGCCTTACAGGGGCCCGAAATTCACCCCTCCACTTT. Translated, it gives CASSLTGARNSPLHF. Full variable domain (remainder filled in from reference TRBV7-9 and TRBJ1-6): DTGVSQNPRHKITKRGQNVTFRCDPISEHNRLYWYRQTLGQGPEFLTYFQNEAQLEKSRLLSDRFSAERPKGSFSTLEIQRTEQGDSAMYLCASSLTGARNSPLHFGNGTRLTVT.

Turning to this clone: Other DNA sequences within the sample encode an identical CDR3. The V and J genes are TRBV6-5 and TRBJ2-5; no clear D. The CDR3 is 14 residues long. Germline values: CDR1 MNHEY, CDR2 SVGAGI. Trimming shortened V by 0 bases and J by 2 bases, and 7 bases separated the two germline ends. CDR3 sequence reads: CASSYSTAQETQYF. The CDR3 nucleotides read TGTGCCAGCAGTTACTCGACGGCTCAAGAGACCCAGTACTTC.

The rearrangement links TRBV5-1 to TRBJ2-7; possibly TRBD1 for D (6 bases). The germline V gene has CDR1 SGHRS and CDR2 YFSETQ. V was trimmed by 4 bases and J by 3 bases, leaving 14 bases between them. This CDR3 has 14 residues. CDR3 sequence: CASSNGQRYYEQYF. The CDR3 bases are TGCGCCAGCAGCAACGGACAGCGGTACTACGAGCAGTACTTC. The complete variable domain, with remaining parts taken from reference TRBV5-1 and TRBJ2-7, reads KAGVTQTPRYLIKTRGQQVTLSCSPISGHRSVSWYQQTPGQGLQFLFEYFSETQRNKGNFPGRFSGRQFSNSRSEMNVSTLELGDSALYLCASSNGQRYYEQYFGPGTRLTVT.